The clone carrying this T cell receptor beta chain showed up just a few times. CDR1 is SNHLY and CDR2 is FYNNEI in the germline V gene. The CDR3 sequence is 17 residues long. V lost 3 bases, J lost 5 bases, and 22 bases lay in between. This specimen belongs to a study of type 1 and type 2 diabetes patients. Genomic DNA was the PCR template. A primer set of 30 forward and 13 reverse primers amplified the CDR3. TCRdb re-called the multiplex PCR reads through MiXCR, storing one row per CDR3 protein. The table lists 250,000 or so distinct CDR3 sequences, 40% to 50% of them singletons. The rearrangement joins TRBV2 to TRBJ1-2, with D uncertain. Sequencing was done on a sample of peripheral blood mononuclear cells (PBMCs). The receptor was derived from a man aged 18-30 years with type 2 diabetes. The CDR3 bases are TGTGCCAGCAGTGAGAAGGTTTGGAGGGCGTTAAAATATGGCTACACCTTC. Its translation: CASSEKVWRALKYGYTF.